A single sample gave rise to the 27 T cell receptor beta chains below, sequenced in a study of low-dose radiotherapy and immunotherapy resistance in tumors. First-strand cDNA relied on TRAV- and TRBV-specific primers spanning alpha and beta chains. A roughly 19-cycle PCR with a constant-region primer and V-primer adapter amplified TCRs. Each CDR3 protein is one row after TCRdb ran MiXCR on the reads. The profile shows under 70,000 distinct CDR3 sequences, roughly a quarter of them singletons. This sample's time point: before trial treatment. Sequenced material: PBMCs, taken before treatment. All receptors derive from a male donor with prostate cancer.

The chain couples TRBV5-1 to TRBJ2-7, with TRBD1 matching 8 bases. CDR3 length: 15 residues. CDR1 is SGHRS, CDR2 YFSETQ, per germline. V was pared by 0 bases and J by 0 bases, with 2 bases of the junction left unmatched. The CDR3: CASSLATGVSYEQYF. Written as DNA, the CDR3 is TGCGCCAGCAGCTTGGCGACAGGGGTCTCCTACGAGCAGTACTTC.

Concerning this clonotype itself: This probably arose from a read error, given a far larger clone one base away. The chain employs TRBV13 and TRBJ2-1; no definite D call. V lost 6 bases and J lost 8, with 14 bases in between. This CDR3 contains 13 residues. From germline, CDR1 is PRHDT and CDR2 FYEKMQ (reference sequence). CDR3 residues: CASSDDEVDEQFF. DNA of the CDR3: TGTGCCAGCAGTGACGATGAGGTTGATGAGCAGTTCTTC.

This clonotype showed up just a few times. The chain is built from TRBV5-1 and TRBJ1-1; 7 bases are shared with TRBD1. Trimming removed 8 bases from V and 4 bases from J; junction bases left unmatched: 8. Germline values: CDR1 SGHRS, CDR2 YFSETQ. The CDR3 runs to 13 residues. The DNA for the CDR3 is TGCGCCAGTAGCATCCGGGACAGCACTGAAGCTTTCTTT. Amino acid sequence: CASSIRDSTEAFF. The variable domain in full, with the rest retrieved from reference TRBV5-1 and TRBJ1-1, is KAGVTQTPRYLIKTRGQQVTLSCSPISGHRSVSWYQQTPGQGLQFLFEYFSETQRNKGNFPGRFSGRQFSNSRSEMNVSTLELGDSALYLCASSIRDSTEAFFGQGTRLTVV.

About this clonotype itself: This sequence is one base from a far larger clone and is likely a read error. A read error is likely, as this CDR3 ends without the conserved phenylalanine or tryptophan. This chain joins TRBV5-3 and TRBJ2-1; 10 positions match TRBD2. TRBV5-3 is identified as an open reading frame with a role that is uncertain. The CDR3 is 19 amino acids. The CDR3 DNA sequence: TGCGCCAGCAGGCCCACTCGACTAGCGGGTCCCAGCTCCTACAATGAGCAGTTCCTC. It is translated as CASRPTRLAGPSSYNEQFL.

This clonotype was detected only once. One base separates it from a far larger clone, so it is likely a read error. The rearrangement links TRBV28 to TRBJ2-3; possibly TRBD1 for D (6 bases). The CDR3 extends over 15 amino acids. Looked up from germline, CDR1 is MDHEN and CDR2 is SYDVKM. The V gene lost 5 bases and the J gene lost 2 bases, with 14 bases spanning the gap. CDR3 region: CASSGEGENTDTQYF. Written as DNA, the CDR3 is TGTGCCAGCAGTGGAGAGGGGGAGAACACAGATACGCAGTATTTT. Full variable domain (missing parts from reference TRBV28 and TRBJ2-3): DVKVTQSSRYLVKRTGEKVFLECVQDMDHENMFWYRQDPGLGLRLIYFSYDVKMKEKGDIPEGYSVSREKKERFSLILESASTNQTSMYLCASSGEGENTDTQYFGPGTRLTVL.

The V gene is TRBV10-3, the J gene TRBJ1-1; D is unclear. Germline V gene lookup returns CDR1 ENHRY and CDR2 SYGVKD. The CDR3 is 15 residues long. V gave up 3 bases and J gave up 2 bases, with 13 bases separating them. In DNA, the CDR3 is TGTGCCATCAGTGATGCGGGAAGGGAAAACACTGAAGCTTTCTTT. This gives the protein CAISDAGRENTEAFF.

This clonotype was found many times. The chain uses TRBV30 and TRBJ2-3; D not resolved. Germline CDR1 GTSNPN, CDR2 SVGIG (reference sequence). This CDR3 spans 11 amino acids. The germline V and J ends were trimmed by 0 bases and 8 bases, with 6 bases remaining between them. CDR3 protein: CAWSVMPTQYF. The DNA for the CDR3 is TGTGCCTGGAGTGTCATGCCTACGCAGTATTTT.

By its share, this clonotype is medium-sized. The chain is built from TRBV14 and TRBJ2-3; D is unresolved. From germline, CDR1 is SGHDN and CDR2 FVKESK. V was clipped by 2 bases and J by 8 bases, with 8 bases between them. This CDR3 comprises 12 residues. The CDR3 region has the DNA TGTGCCAGCAGCCAAAAACTATCTACGCAGTATTTT. As protein: CASSQKLSTQYF.

This clonotype was picked up many times. J is TRBJ2-7 and V is TRBV7-6; 12 nucleotides match TRBD1. Germline CDR1 reads SGHVS; CDR2 reads FNYEAQ. V gave up 6 bases and J gave up 7 bases; unmatched junction bases: 10. This CDR3 region has 15 residues. DNA for the CDR3: TGTGCCAGCAGTTCTCCCGGGACAGGGGGCGGTGAGCAGTACTTC. Its protein product is CASSSPGTGGGEQYF.

This clonotype was detected many times. DNA of the CDR3: TGTGCCAGCAGTTCGTGGACTAGTTACGCAGATACGCAGTATTTT. Its protein is CASSSWTSYADTQYF. The J gene is TRBJ2-3, the V gene TRBV28; 7 bases map to TRBD2. V lost 4 bases and J lost 4; bases outside the gene matches: 8. Germline V gene sequence: CDR1 MDHEN, CDR2 SYDVKM. CDR3 length: 15 amino acids.

This chain connects TRBV5-1 to TRBJ2-7; D is tentatively TRBD1 or TRBD2 (5 bases each). Germline CDR1 and CDR2: SGHRS and YFSETQ. The CDR3 sequence is 13 residues long. V gave up 3 bases and J gave up 3 bases, with 10 bases separating them. The CDR3 here is CASSSGGVYEQYF. CDR3 DNA sequence: TGCGCCAGCAGCTCTGGGGGAGTCTACGAGCAGTACTTC.

This clonotype was counted many times. The chain links TRBV3-1 to TRBJ2-3; D is ambiguous. Germline loops: CDR1 LGHDT, CDR2 YNNKEL (reference sequence). V was shortened by 6 bases and J by 4 bases, with 8 bases between the two germline ends. The CDR3 is made up of 12 amino acids. The CDR3 DNA reads as TGTGCCAGCAGTCAGTCGCCAGATACGCAGTATTTT. It yields the protein CASSQSPDTQYF.

The V call is TRBV10-3, the J call TRBJ1-6; the D gene is possibly TRBD1 (5 bases). CDR1 ENHRY and CDR2 SYGVKD come from the germline V gene. The CDR3 covers 14 residues. Trimming shortened V by 11 bases and J by 8 bases, and 19 bases separated the two germline ends. DNA of the CDR3: TGTGCCGTAGGGTTAGAGGGCAGGGATTCACCCCTCCACTTT. As protein: CAVGLEGRDSPLHF.

The chain joins TRBV25-1 to TRBJ1-1; D might be TRBD1 (5 bases). Germline CDR1 is MGHDK and CDR2 is SYGVNS. The CDR3 runs 13 residues. V was pared by 6 bases and J by 4 bases, with 12 bases between. CDR3 amino acids: CASSRGGGTEAFF. CDR3 DNA: TGTGCCAGCAGCCGGGGGGGGGGCACTGAAGCTTTCTTT.

V is TRBV5-8 and J is TRBJ1-5; a possible D gene is TRBD1 (5 bases). The CDR3 contains 14 residues. Trimming cost V 1 base and J 3 bases, with 8 bases left between them. Germline V gene data show CDR1 as SGHTS and CDR2 as YDEGEE. The CDR3 protein is CASSLIGANQPQHF. CDR3 in DNA: TGTGCCAGCAGCTTGATAGGGGCCAATCAGCCCCAGCATTTT.

This clonotype was recorded many times. The genes are TRBV20-1 and TRBJ2-7, with 8 nucleotides matching TRBD1. The junction had 7 bases not matched to a gene; V was cut back by 0 bases and J by 3 bases. From germline, CDR1 is DFQATT and CDR2 SNEGSKA (reference sequence). The CDR3 length is 15 residues. CDR3 amino acids: CSARDPTGVGYEQYF. In DNA, the CDR3 is TGCAGTGCTAGAGATCCGACAGGGGTCGGCTACGAGCAGTACTTC.

Worth noting for this clonotype: A much larger clonotype is one base distant, so this may be a read error. The chain carries TRBV19 and TRBJ2-1; TRBD2 aligns across 13 bases. This CDR3 has 14 residues. Trimming cost V 10 bases and J 7 bases; bases outside gene matches: 7. The germline CDR1 and CDR2 sequences are LNHDA and SQIVND (reference sequence). CDR3 in DNA: TGTGCCAATCGGGGACTAGCGGGAACAAATGAGCAGTTCTTC. It translates to CANRGLAGTNEQFF.

This chain joins TRBV19 and TRBJ1-1; TRBD1 matches 8 bases. This CDR3 contains 15 residues. Germline V lookup: CDR1 LNHDA, CDR2 SQIVND (reference sequence). Losses at the gene ends were 3 bases for V and 2 bases for J; bases not matched to a gene: 5. Here the CDR3 reads CASSILTGVNTEAFF. CDR3 nucleotide sequence: TGTGCCAGTAGTATTTTGACAGGGGTTAACACTGAAGCTTTCTTT.

The gene calls are TRBV7-2 and TRBJ2-5; 7 bases agree with TRBD1. Trimming at V came to 6 bases and at J to 2 bases, leaving 3 bases not matched to a gene. The length of the CDR3 is 13 residues. Germline CDR1 reads SGHTA; CDR2 reads FQGNSA. CDR3 DNA: TGTGCCAGCAGAGGGACAGAACAAGAGACCCAGTACTTC. Translation: CASRGTEQETQYF.

The table lists this clonotype with many counts. The rearrangement uses TRBV20-1 and TRBJ2-1; D is tentatively TRBD1 or TRBD2 (6 bases each). The CDR3 totals 14 residues. CDR1 and CDR2 (germline): DFQATT, SNEGSKA (reference sequence). The V and J ends lost 5 bases and 10 bases respectively, with 21 bases between them. In DNA, the CDR3 is TGCAGTGCTCGGGGGCCGGGGGCTTCCGAGGAGCAGTTCTTC. Protein product: CSARGPGASEEQFF.

In this sample, this clonotype turned up a few times. The chain couples TRBV20-1 to TRBJ1-2; 7 bases map to TRBD1. V gave up 4 bases and J gave up 5 bases; unmatched junction bases: 7. Germline lookup yields CDR1 DFQATT and CDR2 SNEGSKA (reference sequence). This CDR3 has 13 amino acids. In DNA, the CDR3 is TGCAGTGCTACTGACAGGGTGGGATATGGCTACACCTTC. Its protein product is CSATDRVGYGYTF.

This clonotype was observed at least ten times. CDR3 in amino acids: CAISDPGTPYEQYF. CDR3 in DNA: TGTGCCATCAGTGACCCCGGGACTCCCTACGAGCAGTACTTC. This rearrangement joins TRBV10-3 to TRBJ2-7, with a weak D call TRBD2 (6 bases). CDR1 and CDR2 from the germline V gene are ENHRY and SYGVKD. This CDR3 spans 14 amino acids. V was shortened by 3 bases and J by 2 bases, with 11 bases between the two germline ends.

This clonotype has a count of ten or more. The chain recombines TRBV29-1 with TRBJ2-3, with D possibly matching TRBD2 (5 bases). V gave up 3 bases and J gave up 0 bases, with 13 bases separating them. Germline V gives CDR1 SQVTM, CDR2 ANQGSEA. CDR3 length equals 15 residues. This chain's CDR3 is CSVDGVSDSTDTQYF. CDR3 sequence (DNA): TGCAGCGTTGATGGGGTTAGCGACAGCACAGATACGCAGTATTTT.

This rearrangement joins TRBV19 to TRBJ1-5; D call uncertain. Trimming removed 9 bases from V and 1 base from J, with 13 bases in between. This CDR3 contains 14 residues. Germline CDR1 and CDR2: LNHDA and SQIVND (reference sequence). The DNA of the CDR3 is TGTGCCAGCATGACCCGAGGGAGCAATCAGCCCCAGCATTTT. It translates to CASMTRGSNQPQHF.

This clonotype was found many times. V and J are TRBV24-1 and TRBJ2-1; D call uncertain. Germline V CDR1 and CDR2: KGHDR, SFDVKD. The CDR3 totals 14 residues. Trimming stripped 1 base from V and 6 bases from J, with 9 bases between. The CDR3 DNA reads TGTGCCACCAGTGATTTTTCTAACCGCAATGAGCAGTTCTTC. Translating it yields CATSDFSNRNEQFF.

The rearrangement links TRBV5-1 to TRBJ2-2; 8 positions agree with TRBD1. This CDR3 is 14 amino acids long. Germline V lookup: CDR1 SGHRS, CDR2 YFSETQ. The junction had 3 bases not matched to a gene; V was cut back by 4 bases and J by 4 bases. The CDR3, as DNA: TGCGCCAGCAGCGATACAGGGGGCACCGGGGAGCTGTTTTTT. It translates to CASSDTGGTGELFF.

This clonotype was seen ten or more times. The V call is TRBV7-9, the J call TRBJ2-7; D not resolved. Trimming pared 5 bases from V and 3 bases from J, leaving 11 bases between. Germline assignment: CDR1 SEHNR and CDR2 FQNEAQ (reference sequence). The CDR3 has 13 residues. CDR3 nucleotides: TGTGCCAGCAGCATCCGGACGGGCTACGAGCAGTACTTC. The encoded protein is CASSIRTGYEQYF. Looking up the rest from reference TRBV7-9 and TRBJ2-7 gives the full variable domain: DTGVSQNPRHKITKRGQNVTFRCDPISEHNRLYWYRQTLGQGPEFLTYFQNEAQLEKSRLLSDRFSAERPKGSFSTLEIQRTEQGDSAMYLCASSIRTGYEQYFGPGTRLTVT.